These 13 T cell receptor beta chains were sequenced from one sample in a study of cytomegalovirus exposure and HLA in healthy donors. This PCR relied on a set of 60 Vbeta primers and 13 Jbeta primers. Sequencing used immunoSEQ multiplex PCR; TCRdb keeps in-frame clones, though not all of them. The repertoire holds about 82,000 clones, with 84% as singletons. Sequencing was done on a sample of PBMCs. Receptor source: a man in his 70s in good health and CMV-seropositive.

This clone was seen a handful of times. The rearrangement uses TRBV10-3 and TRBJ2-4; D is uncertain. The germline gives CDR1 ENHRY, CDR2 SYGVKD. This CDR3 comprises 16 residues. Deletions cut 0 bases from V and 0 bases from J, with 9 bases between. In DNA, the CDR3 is TGTGCCATCAGTGAGTCAACGGTCTCAGCCAAAAACATTCAGTACTTC. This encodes CAISESTVSAKNIQYF.

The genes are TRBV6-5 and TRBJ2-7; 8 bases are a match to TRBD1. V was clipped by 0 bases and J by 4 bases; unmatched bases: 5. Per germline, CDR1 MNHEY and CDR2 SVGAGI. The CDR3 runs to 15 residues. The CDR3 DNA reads TGTGCCAGCAGTTACTCTGCAGGGGGCCAATACGAGCAGTACTTC. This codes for CASSYSAGGQYEQYF.

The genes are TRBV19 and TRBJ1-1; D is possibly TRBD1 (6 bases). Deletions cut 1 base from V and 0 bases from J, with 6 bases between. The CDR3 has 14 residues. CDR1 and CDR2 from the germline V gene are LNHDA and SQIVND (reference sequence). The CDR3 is CASSIGTVNTEAFF. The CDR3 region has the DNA TGTGCCAGTAGTATAGGGACAGTGAACACTGAAGCTTTCTTT.

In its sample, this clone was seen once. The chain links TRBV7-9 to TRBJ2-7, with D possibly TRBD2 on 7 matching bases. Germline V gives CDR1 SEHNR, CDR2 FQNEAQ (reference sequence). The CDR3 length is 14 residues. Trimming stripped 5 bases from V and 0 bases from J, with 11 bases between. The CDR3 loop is CASSRGGSSYEQYF. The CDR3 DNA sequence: TGTGCCAGCAGCAGGGGGGGGAGCTCCTACGAGCAGTACTTC.

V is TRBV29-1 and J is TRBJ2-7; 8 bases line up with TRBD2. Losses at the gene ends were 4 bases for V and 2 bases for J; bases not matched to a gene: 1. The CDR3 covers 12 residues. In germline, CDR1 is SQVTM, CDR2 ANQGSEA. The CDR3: CSVVTSAYEQYF. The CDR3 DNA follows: TGCAGCGTTGTGACTAGCGCCTACGAGCAGTACTTC.

CDR3 in amino acids: CASSPTSGGANEQYF. DNA for the CDR3: TGTGCCAGCAGCCCGACTAGCGGGGGGGCGAATGAGCAGTACTTC. The chain combines TRBV7-2 with TRBJ2-7; 14 bases are a match to TRBD2. Germline CDR1 reads SGHTA; CDR2 reads FQGNSA. V lost 5 bases, J lost 7 bases, and 7 bases stayed unmatched. The CDR3 has 15 residues.

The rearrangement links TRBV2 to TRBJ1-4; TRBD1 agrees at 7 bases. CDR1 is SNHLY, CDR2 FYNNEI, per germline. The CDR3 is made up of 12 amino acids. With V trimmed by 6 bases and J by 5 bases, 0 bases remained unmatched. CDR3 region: CASRQGNEKLFF. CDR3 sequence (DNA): TGTGCCAGCAGACAGGGGAATGAAAAACTGTTTTTT. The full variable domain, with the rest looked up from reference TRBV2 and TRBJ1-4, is EPEVTQTPSHQVTQMGQEVILRCVPISNHLYFYWYRQILGQKVEFLVSFYNNEISEKSEIFDDQFSVERPDGSNFTLKIRSTKLEDSAMYFCASRQGNEKLFFGSGTQLSVL.

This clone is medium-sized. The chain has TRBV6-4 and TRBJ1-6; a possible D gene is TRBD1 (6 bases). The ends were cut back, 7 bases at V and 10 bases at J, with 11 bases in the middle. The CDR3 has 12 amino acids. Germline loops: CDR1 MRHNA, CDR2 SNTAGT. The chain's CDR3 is CASNATGSPLHF. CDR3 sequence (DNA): TGTGCCAGCAACGCGACAGGCTCACCCCTCCACTTT.

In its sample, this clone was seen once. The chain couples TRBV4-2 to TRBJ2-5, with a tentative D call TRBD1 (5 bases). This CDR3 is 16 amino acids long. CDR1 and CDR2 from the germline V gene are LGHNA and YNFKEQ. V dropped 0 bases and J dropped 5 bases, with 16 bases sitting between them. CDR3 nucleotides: TGTGCCAGCAGCCAAGATCCAGGGTCCCTCGGGGAGACCCAGTACTTC. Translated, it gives CASSQDPGSLGETQYF.

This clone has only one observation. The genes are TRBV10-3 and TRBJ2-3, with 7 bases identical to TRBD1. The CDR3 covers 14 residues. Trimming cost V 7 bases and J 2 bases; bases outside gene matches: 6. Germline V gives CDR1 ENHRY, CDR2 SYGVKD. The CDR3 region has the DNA TGTGCCATCACCACAGGGACAGACACAGATACGCAGTATTTT. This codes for CAITTGTDTDTQYF.

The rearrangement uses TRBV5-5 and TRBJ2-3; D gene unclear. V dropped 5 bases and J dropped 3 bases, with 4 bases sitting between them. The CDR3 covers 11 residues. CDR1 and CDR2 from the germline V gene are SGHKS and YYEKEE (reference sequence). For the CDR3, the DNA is TGTGCCAGCAGTAGTACAGATACGCAGTATTTT. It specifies CASSSTDTQYF.

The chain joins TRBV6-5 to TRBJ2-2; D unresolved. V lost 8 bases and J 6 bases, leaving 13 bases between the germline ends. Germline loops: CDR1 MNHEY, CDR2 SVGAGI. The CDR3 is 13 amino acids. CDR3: CASQVTSPGELFF. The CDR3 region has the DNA TGTGCCAGCCAAGTTACGAGTCCCGGGGAGCTGTTTTTT.

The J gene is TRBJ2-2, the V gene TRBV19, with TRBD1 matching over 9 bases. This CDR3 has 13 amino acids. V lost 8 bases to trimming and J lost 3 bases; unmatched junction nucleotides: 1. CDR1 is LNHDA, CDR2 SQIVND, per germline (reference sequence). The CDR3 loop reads CASDRGYTGELFF. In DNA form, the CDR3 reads TGTGCCAGTGACAGGGGGTACACCGGGGAGCTGTTTTTT.